The 23 T cell receptor beta chains below all came from one sample that was sequenced in a study of T-cell memory formation after mild COVID-19. From the 5' RACE reads, TCRdb called clonotypes with MiXCR, one entry per CDR3 protein. This table has about 350,000 distinct CDR3 sequences, 20% to 25% appearing once. The sequencing input was PBMCs or a T cell subset sorted from them (not recorded which). The source is a young man who had mild COVID-19 (a few samples of this study predate the infection). Cell type and time point are not known.

This chain links TRBV7-9 with TRBJ2-4, with D perhaps TRBD1 (5 bases). The V end lost 1 base, the J end lost 8 bases, and 6 bases lay between the germline ends. This CDR3 contains 12 residues. The germline gives CDR1 SEHNR, CDR2 FQNEAQ (reference sequence). CDR3 coding DNA: TGTGCCAGCAGCTTAGACAGGCACATTCAGTACTTC. It encodes CASSLDRHIQYF.

A few counts support this clonotype. The chain is built from TRBV5-1 and TRBJ2-1; D is unclear. CDR1 is SGHRS, CDR2 YFSETQ, per germline. The CDR3 is 15 residues long. V was trimmed by 5 bases and J by 6 bases, leaving 18 bases between them. CDR3 residues: CASSPTVVDFNEQFF. DNA of the CDR3: TGCGCCAGCAGTCCGACGGTGGTAGATTTCAATGAGCAGTTCTTC.

The V gene is TRBV4-1, the J gene TRBJ1-6; D may be TRBD1 (6 bases). This CDR3 is built from 17 residues. Germline CDR1 is MGHRA and CDR2 is YSYEKL. V lost 0 bases to trimming and J lost 10 bases, with 19 bases between them. The CDR3 protein is CASSQEVWAGDFSPLHF. The CDR3 nucleotides are TGCGCCAGCAGCCAAGAAGTTTGGGCAGGGGATTTCTCACCCCTCCACTTT.

This clonotype has only a few counts. The V call is TRBV7-9, the J call TRBJ2-7; 9 bases map to TRBD1. CDR1 and CDR2 from the germline V gene are SEHNR and FQNEAQ (reference sequence). This CDR3 region has 13 residues. V lost 3 bases and J lost 5; bases outside the gene matches: 2. CDR3: CASSLDRGDEQYV. The CDR3 region has the DNA TGTGCCAGCAGCTTGGACAGGGGAGACGAGCAGTACGTC.

Only a few counts were recorded for this clonotype. V and J are TRBV7-3 and TRBJ2-5; D is perhaps TRBD2 (6 bases). This CDR3 has 11 residues. Trimming took 7 bases from V and 8 from J, leaving 11 bases between them. Looked up from germline, CDR1 is SGHTA and CDR2 is FQGTGA. For the CDR3, the DNA is TGTGCCAGCATTCCCGGGGGAACCCAGTACTTC. This sequence encodes CASIPGGTQYF. Full variable domain (remainder filled in from reference TRBV7-3 and TRBJ2-5): GAGVSQTPSNKVTEKGKYVELRCDPISGHTALYWYRQSLGQGPEFLIYFQGTGAADDSGLPNDRFFAVRPEGSVSTLKIQRTERGDSAVYLCASIPGGTQYFGPGTRLLVL.

This CDR3 is CSAKGGGQETQYF. CDR3 DNA: TGCAGTGCTAAGGGGGGGGGACAAGAGACCCAGTACTTC. The V gene is TRBV20-1, the J gene TRBJ2-5, with TRBD2 as a possible D gene (7 bases). Per the germline V gene, CDR1 is DFQATT and CDR2 is SNEGSKA (reference sequence). Trimming removed 4 bases at V and 2 bases at J, with 11 bases between. There are 13 residues in the CDR3.

This clonotype was seen a few times. The gene calls are TRBV20-1 and TRBJ1-2, with 9 bases aligning to TRBD1. The length of the CDR3 is 14 residues. From germline, CDR1 is DFQATT and CDR2 SNEGSKA (reference sequence). The ends lost 4 bases at V and 4 bases at J; junction bases unmatched: 7. The CDR3 DNA is TGCAGTGCTAAGGGACAGGGCGAACTCTATGGCTACACCTTC. This codes for CSAKGQGELYGYTF.

This clonotype was seen repeatedly, ten times or more. The chain employs TRBV3-1 and TRBJ2-5, with D hard to call. The V gene's germline CDR1 is LGHDT and CDR2 YNNKEL (reference sequence). The CDR3 extends over 13 amino acids. The V end lost 1 base, the J end lost 4 bases, and 7 bases lay between the germline ends. In nucleotides, the CDR3 is TGTGCCAGCAGCCAAGGGGTTGGAGAGACCCAGTACTTC. Translation gives CASSQGVGETQYF.

This chain links TRBV6-2 or TRBV6-3 with TRBJ1-2, with 8 bases identical to TRBD1. The CDR3 sequence is 15 residues long. Germline CDR1 reads MNHEY; CDR2 reads SVGEGT. With 2 bases clipped from V and 4 bases from J, the junction kept 6 bases outside the gene matches. The CDR3 here is CASSYRDRIFYGYTF. For the CDR3, the DNA is TGTGCCAGCAGTTACCGGGACAGGATCTTCTATGGCTACACCTTC.

This sequence joins TRBV12-3 or TRBV12-4 and TRBJ1-1, with D tentatively TRBD1 (5 bases). The CDR3 consists of 14 residues. The V and J ends lost 7 bases and 3 bases respectively, with 15 bases between them. The CDR3 bases are TGTGCCAGCAATCCGGGACGGGCTTACACTGAAGCTTTCTTT. It codes for CASNPGRAYTEAFF.

At least ten counts were recorded for this clonotype. This chain uses TRBV7-6 with TRBJ2-4; a possible D gene is TRBD1 (5 bases). CDR1 SGHVS and CDR2 FNYEAQ come from the germline V gene. The CDR3 extends over 15 amino acids. V lost 5 bases and J lost 3, with 14 bases in between. The CDR3 protein is CASSPLEGVKNIQYF. CDR3 in DNA: TGTGCCAGCAGCCCCCTGGAAGGGGTCAAAAACATTCAGTACTTC.

The chain recombines TRBV7-6 with TRBJ2-3; weak D call: TRBD1 (6 bases). Germline V lookup: CDR1 SGHVS, CDR2 FNYEAQ. V lost 8 bases and J lost 4, with 19 bases in between. This CDR3 is 15 amino acids long. The CDR3 loop is CASGPAQGHPDTQYF. The CDR3 coding sequence is TGTGCCAGCGGTCCCGCACAGGGTCATCCAGATACGCAGTATTTT.

V usage is TRBV12-3 or TRBV12-4 and J usage is TRBJ1-1; no reliable D call. The length of the CDR3 is 11 residues. V gave up 6 bases and J gave up 6 bases, with 8 bases separating them. This CDR3 is CASSIKAEAFF. The CDR3, as DNA: TGTGCCAGCAGCATCAAGGCTGAAGCTTTCTTT.

This clonotype appeared a few times. The CDR3 loop is CASSLPGQPYEQYF. In nucleotides, the CDR3 is TGTGCCAGCAGCTTACCGGGACAGCCCTACGAGCAGTACTTC. The chain uses TRBV7-6 and TRBJ2-7; 7 positions match TRBD1. V shed 2 bases, J shed 2 bases, and the junction held 3 bases outside the gene matches. Per the germline V gene, CDR1 is SGHVS and CDR2 is FNYEAQ. The CDR3 runs 14 residues.

The sample holds a few counts of this clonotype. CDR3 sequence (DNA): TGTGCCAGCAGTGAGAACGCCTATGGCTACACCTTC. It is translated as CASSENAYGYTF. The chain couples TRBV2 to TRBJ1-2; D gene ambiguous. The germline V gene has CDR1 SNHLY and CDR2 FYNNEI. The CDR3 is 12 amino acids. V was cut by 3 bases and J by 4 bases, with 6 bases left in between.

This clonotype was counted only a few times. The V call is TRBV28, the J call TRBJ2-2; D may be TRBD1 (6 bases). The CDR3 extends over 12 amino acids. The ends were cut back, 6 bases at V and 6 bases at J, with 8 bases in the middle. CDR1 is MDHEN, CDR2 SYDVKM, per germline. This CDR3 reads CASRQGAGELFF. The CDR3 bases are TGTGCCAGCAGACAGGGCGCCGGGGAGCTGTTTTTT.

V usage is TRBV5-4 and J usage is TRBJ2-2; D may be TRBD1 (5 bases). The CDR3 has 16 residues. Trimming removed 4 bases from V and 3 bases from J, with 16 bases in between. Germline V lookup: CDR1 SGHNT, CDR2 YYREEE (reference sequence). The chain's CDR3 is CASSPVNLGDTGELFF. The DNA of the CDR3 is TGTGCCAGCAGCCCCGTAAATCTAGGGGACACCGGGGAGCTGTTTTTT.

V is TRBV7-9 and J is TRBJ2-7, with D possibly called TRBD1 or TRBD2 (5 bases each). Trimming stripped 1 base from V and 4 bases from J, with 8 bases between. The CDR3 contains 13 residues. The germline V gene has CDR1 SEHNR and CDR2 FQNEAQ (reference sequence). The CDR3 sequence: CASSLGREYEQYF. CDR3 DNA sequence: TGTGCCAGCAGCTTAGGCAGGGAGTACGAGCAGTACTTC.

This clonotype was detected many times. The chain joins TRBV7-9 to TRBJ2-3; 7 bases map to TRBD2. V lost 5 bases, J lost 3 bases, and 11 bases stayed unmatched. CDR1 is SEHNR and CDR2 is FQNEAQ in the germline V gene (reference sequence). CDR3 size: 16 residues. CDR3 nucleotide sequence: TGTGCCAGCAGCCGGCAACGATCAGCGGGGACAGATACGCAGTATTTT. It translates to CASSRQRSAGTDTQYF.

The chain recombines TRBV5-8 with TRBJ2-1; no definite D call. CDR1 and CDR2 from the germline V gene are SGHTS and YDEGEE. This CDR3 contains 13 residues. The V end was cut by 1 base, the J end by 12 bases, with 14 bases between. DNA for the CDR3: TGTGCCAGCAGCTTGTCGGGCCGGTTGGGGCAGTTCTTC. This translates into CASSLSGRLGQFF.

The chain is built from TRBV12-3 or TRBV12-4 and TRBJ1-2, with D uncertain. Trimming took off 6 bases at V and 0 bases at J, with 8 bases between the two ends. The CDR3 extends over 13 amino acids. DNA for the CDR3: TGTGCCAGCAGCCTTCATTCTAACTATGGCTACACCTTC. This encodes CASSLHSNYGYTF.

J is TRBJ2-5 and V is TRBV12-2. TRBV12-2 is designated a pseudogene. CDR3 length: 13 residues. CDR3 coding DNA: TGTGCAAGTCGCTTAGGCACTGAAGAGACCCAGTACTTC. This gives the protein CASRLGTEETQYF.

The chain combines TRBV9 with TRBJ1-6; D unclear. V was pared by 4 bases and J by 0 bases, with 11 bases between. The germline CDR1 and CDR2 sequences are SGDLS and YYNGEE. This CDR3 is 16 amino acids long. The CDR3 sequence: CASSTGEASYNSPLHF. As DNA, the CDR3 is TGTGCCAGCAGCACCGGTGAAGCCTCCTATAATTCACCCCTCCACTTT.